The next 11 T cell receptor beta chains were all read from a single sample in a study of cytomegalovirus exposure and HLA in healthy donors. 60 Vbeta and 13 Jbeta primers were used in PCR. Data came from immunoSEQ multiplex PCR; TCRdb stores just in-frame clones and leaves some out. The sample holds some 39,000 clones. Sequenced: PBMCs. The receptors come from a male donor in good health and CMV-seronegative.

J is TRBJ1-5 and V is TRBV6-5; D uncertain. The CDR3 consists of 14 residues. The ends were cut back, 2 bases at V and 6 bases at J, with 11 bases in the middle. From germline, CDR1 is MNHEY and CDR2 SVGAGI. The chain's CDR3 is CASSYQMGGQPQHF. CDR3 sequence (DNA): TGTGCCAGCAGTTACCAGATGGGAGGTCAGCCCCAGCATTTT.

The V call is TRBV7-9, the J call TRBJ2-1; no reliable D call. The germline V gene encodes CDR1 SEHNR and CDR2 FQNEAQ (reference sequence). The length of the CDR3 is 14 residues. V shed 2 bases and J shed 4 bases, with 9 bases lying between them. The CDR3 reads CASSLTSRYNEQFF. The CDR3 DNA sequence: TGTGCCAGCAGCTTAACGTCCAGGTACAATGAGCAGTTCTTC.

This chain joins TRBV30 and TRBJ1-3, with 9 nucleotides matching TRBD1. This CDR3 is 13 amino acids long. The V segment lost 5 bases and the J segment 2 bases; nucleotides outside the gene matches: 1. Germline V gene lookup returns CDR1 GTSNPN and CDR2 SVGIG (reference sequence). Here the CDR3 reads CAWDRGTGNTIYF. The CDR3, as DNA: TGTGCCTGGGACAGGGGGACTGGAAACACCATATATTTT.

The chain joins TRBV6-5 to TRBJ2-7; 9 positions agree with TRBD1. CDR1 and CDR2 (germline): MNHEY, SVGAGI. This CDR3 is built from 15 residues. After removal of 6 bases from V and 3 bases from J, the junction contained 9 bases not matched to a gene. Here the CDR3 reads CASRRGQGSHYEQYF. The CDR3 DNA reads as TGTGCCAGCAGAAGGGGACAGGGATCGCACTACGAGCAGTACTTC.

The rearrangement uses TRBV7-9 and TRBJ2-7; D remains unclear. The CDR3 extends over 13 amino acids. The germline V gene has CDR1 SEHNR and CDR2 FQNEAQ (reference sequence). The V gene lost 2 bases and the J gene lost 5 bases, with 10 bases spanning the gap. CDR3 sequence: CASSLISLDEQYF. For the CDR3, the DNA is TGTGCCAGCAGCTTAATTTCGCTAGACGAGCAGTACTTC.

The rearrangement joins TRBV5-1 to TRBJ1-6, with TRBD1 matching over 10 bases. Losses at the gene ends were 4 bases for V and 5 bases for J; bases not matched to a gene: 6. The CDR3 consists of 16 residues. Germline V CDR1 and CDR2: SGHRS, YFSETQ. CDR3 residues: CASSADRGANNSPLHF. For the CDR3, the DNA is TGCGCCAGCAGCGCGGACAGGGGGGCTAATAATTCACCCCTCCACTTT.

The chain employs TRBV2 and TRBJ2-7; tentative D call: TRBD1 (5 bases). The V gene lost 6 bases and the J gene lost 0 bases, with 18 bases spanning the gap. Looked up from germline, CDR1 is SNHLY and CDR2 is FYNNEI. The CDR3 has 16 amino acids. The DNA for the CDR3 is TGTGCCAGCAGACCGAGTCCCGCCAGGGCCTCCTACGAGCAGTACTTC. It yields the protein CASRPSPARASYEQYF.

The J gene is TRBJ2-2, the V gene TRBV5-4, with D perhaps TRBD1 (6 bases). V was clipped by 4 bases and J by 4 bases, with 17 bases between them. CDR3 size: 16 residues. Germline V gene lookup returns CDR1 SGHNT and CDR2 YYREEE (reference sequence). The CDR3 sequence: CASSLLGDTATGELFF. The CDR3 bases are TGTGCCAGCAGCCTACTAGGGGACACGGCCACCGGGGAGCTGTTTTTT.

J is TRBJ2-7 and V is TRBV11-2, with D perhaps matching TRBD1 (6 bases). The CDR3 sequence is 14 residues long. V was clipped by 5 bases and J by 0 bases, with 11 bases between them. The V gene's germline CDR1 is SGHAT and CDR2 FQNNGV. In DNA form, the CDR3 reads TGTGCCAGCAGCCGGGGACACAGCTCCTACGAGCAGTACTTC. It encodes CASSRGHSSYEQYF.

This rearrangement joins TRBV15 to TRBJ2-5; D unresolved. CDR3 length equals 15 residues. Germline V gives CDR1 LNHNV, CDR2 YYDKDF (reference sequence). V lost 5 bases and J 2 bases, leaving 15 bases between the germline ends. CDR3 DNA sequence: TGTGCCACCAGCCACCCGGAACAGATACAAGAGACCCAGTACTTC. Amino acids: CATSHPEQIQETQYF.

The chain couples TRBV5-6 to TRBJ2-5; 10 positions match TRBD1. The end of the DNA is better explained by TRBJ2-7, so the J call may be wrong. Germline V gene lookup returns CDR1 SGHDT and CDR2 YYEEEE. This CDR3 comprises 15 residues. The CDR3 sequence is CASSLQGTGAYEQYF. CDR3 bases: TGTGCCAGCAGCTTGCAAGGGACAGGGGCCTACGAGCAGTACTTC.